This T cell receptor (beta chain) was identified during a study of T cells in Graves' hyperthyroidism and ophthalmopathy. Study as a whole: Blood from the periphery was taken at initial diagnosis, before any treatment.

This clonotype was counted ten times or more. What it recognizes is unknown. The CDR3 regions of TCR beta were amplified from RNA transcripts. The study used the HTBI primer set for a first-round RT-PCR of the TCR CDR3. MiXCR was run by TCRdb on the multiplex PCR reads, yielding one entry per CDR3 protein. The table lists about 300,000 distinct CDR3 sequences, roughly an eighth of them singletons. Notes on the study in general: In the analysis, a 13 V-J model separated ophthalmopathy from stable hyperthyroidism.

Uncontrolled infection, other autoimmune disease, pregnancy or lactation led to exclusion. Material for sequencing was blood. The receptor was derived from a woman aged 40-49 years with Graves' hyperthyroidism.

The CDR3 spells CASSLNTGELFF. The DNA for the CDR3 is TGTGCCAGCAGCTTAAACACCGGGGAGCTGTTTTTT. The chain carries TRBV11-2 and TRBJ2-2; D gene ambiguous. This CDR3 spans 12 amino acids. CDR1 and CDR2 (germline): SGHAT, FQNNGV. V was trimmed by 2 bases and J by 2 bases, leaving 0 bases between them. The whole variable domain, filled in from reference TRBV11-2 and TRBJ2-2, reads EAGVAQSPRYKIIEKRQSVAFWCNPISGHATLYWYQQILGQGPKLLIQFQNNGVVDDSQLPKDRFSAERLKGVDSTLKIQPAKLEDSAVYLCASSLNTGELFFGEGSRLTVL.